The clone carrying this TCR beta chain has a single count. The germline V gene encodes CDR1 LNHDA and CDR2 SQIVND (reference sequence). This CDR3 has 15 residues. V lost 1 base and J lost 6, with 10 bases in between. Assay: immunoSEQ multiplex PCR; the TCRdb copy retains only in-frame clones and omits some. The sample has 30,000 to 40,000 clones; over 80% are singletons. The data were obtained in a study of chemoradiotherapy in HPV16-positive cancers. Background on the study: Functional T-cell assays on a couple of HPV16-positive patients' cells defined candidate HPV-specific clones and common TCR motifs.

Repertoires were sampled repeatedly during chemoradiotherapy. The sequence was collected from a human donor with HPV-associated anogenital cancer. The rearrangement joins TRBV19 to TRBJ1-6, with D hard to call. Here the sequenced sample was blood, taken from a patient who underwent chemoradiotherapy. In DNA, the CDR3 is TGTGCCAGTAGTATAGGGTCGGCGAGTAATTCACCCCTCCACTTT. This translates into CASSIGSASNSPLHF.